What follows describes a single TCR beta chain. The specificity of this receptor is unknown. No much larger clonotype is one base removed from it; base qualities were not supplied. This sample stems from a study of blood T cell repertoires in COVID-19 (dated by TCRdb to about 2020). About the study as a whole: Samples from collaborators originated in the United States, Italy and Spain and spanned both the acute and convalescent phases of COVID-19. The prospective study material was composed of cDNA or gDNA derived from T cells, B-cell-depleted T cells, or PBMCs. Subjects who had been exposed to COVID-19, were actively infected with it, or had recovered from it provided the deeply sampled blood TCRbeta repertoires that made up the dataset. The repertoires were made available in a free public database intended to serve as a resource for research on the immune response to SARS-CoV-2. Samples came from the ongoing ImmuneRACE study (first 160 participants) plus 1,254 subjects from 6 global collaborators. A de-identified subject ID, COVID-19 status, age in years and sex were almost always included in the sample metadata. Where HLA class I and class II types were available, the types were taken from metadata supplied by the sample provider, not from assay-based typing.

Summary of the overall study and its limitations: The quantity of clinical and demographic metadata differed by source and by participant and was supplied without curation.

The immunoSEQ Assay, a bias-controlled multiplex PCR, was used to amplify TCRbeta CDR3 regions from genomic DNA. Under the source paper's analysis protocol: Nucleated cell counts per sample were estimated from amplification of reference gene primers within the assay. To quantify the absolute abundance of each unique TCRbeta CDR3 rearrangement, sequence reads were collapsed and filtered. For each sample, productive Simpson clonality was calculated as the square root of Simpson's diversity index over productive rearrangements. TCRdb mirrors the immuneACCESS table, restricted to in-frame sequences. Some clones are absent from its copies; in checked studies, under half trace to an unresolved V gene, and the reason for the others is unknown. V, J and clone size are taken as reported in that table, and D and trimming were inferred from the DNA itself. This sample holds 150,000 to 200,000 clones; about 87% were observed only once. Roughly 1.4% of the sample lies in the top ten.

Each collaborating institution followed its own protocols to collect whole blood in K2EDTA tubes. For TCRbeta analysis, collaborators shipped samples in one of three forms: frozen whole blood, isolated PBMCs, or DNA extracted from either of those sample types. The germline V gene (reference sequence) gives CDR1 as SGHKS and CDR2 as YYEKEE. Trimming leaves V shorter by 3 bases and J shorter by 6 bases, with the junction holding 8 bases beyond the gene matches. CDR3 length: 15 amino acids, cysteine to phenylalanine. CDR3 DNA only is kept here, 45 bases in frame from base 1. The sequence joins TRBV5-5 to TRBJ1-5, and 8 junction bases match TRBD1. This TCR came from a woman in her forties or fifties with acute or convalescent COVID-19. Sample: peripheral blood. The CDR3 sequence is CASSSEDRDSQPQHF. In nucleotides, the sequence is TGTGCCAGCAGCTCCGAGGACAGGGACAGTCAGCCCCAGCATTTT. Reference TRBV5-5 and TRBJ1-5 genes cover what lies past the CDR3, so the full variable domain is DAGVTQSPTHLIKTRGQQVTLRCSPISGHKSVSWYQQVLGQGPQFIFQYYEKEERGRGNFPDRFSARQFPNYSSELNVNALLLGDSALYLCASSSEDRDSQPQHFGDGTRLSIL.